This T cell receptor (beta chain) was sequenced in a study of CD8 T cells in Susac syndrome. Study results and caveats: It was acknowledged by the study that relatively few individuals were included in its TCR sequencing and HLA analysis.

This CDR3 is built from 14 residues. Germline V gene lookup returns CDR1 MDHEN and CDR2 SYDVKM. Trimming shortened V by 3 bases and J by 3 bases, and 10 bases separated the two germline ends. Details on this clonotype: What it binds is unknown.

The RNA, roughly 0.45 to 1 ug, was put through reverse transcription using random hexamers. TCRdb re-called the immunoSEQ multiplex PCR reads through MiXCR, storing one row per CDR3 protein. The sample records 400,000 to 550,000 distinct CDR3 sequences, roughly 85% being singletons. The receptor comes from a human donor with multiple sclerosis. The chain couples TRBV28 to TRBJ2-3; D not resolved. The sample taken for sequencing was CD8+ T cells from PBMCs. As DNA, the CDR3 is TGTGCCAGCAGTTTTAAATACGAGACAGATACGCAGTATTTT. Residues: CASSFKYETDTQYF.